These 12 T cell receptor beta chains share one sample of origin, sequenced in a study of T cells in Graves' hyperthyroidism and ophthalmopathy. TCR beta CDR3 regions were amplified from RNA transcripts. The primer set for the first-round RT-PCR of the TCR CDR3 was HTBI. TCRdb called the multiplex PCR reads again in MiXCR, with one record for every CDR3 protein. The sample includes fewer than 650,000 distinct CDR3 sequences, about 15% seen only once; the top ten take around 4.1%. Sequenced input: blood. The source is a woman in her thirties or forties with Graves' ophthalmopathy.

The chain employs TRBV19 and TRBJ2-7; D may correspond to TRBD1 or TRBD2 (5 bases each). Trimming removed 9 bases from V and 2 bases from J, with 14 bases in between. The CDR3 has 13 residues. Germline V gene lookup returns CDR1 LNHDA and CDR2 SQIVND (reference sequence). The CDR3 bases are TGTGCCAGCACCGGGACCCAAGCCTACGAGCAGTACTTC. As protein: CASTGTQAYEQYF.

This clonotype was seen just once. The chain couples TRBV6-2 or TRBV6-3 to TRBJ2-7, with D possibly called TRBD1 or TRBD2 (5 bases each). The CDR3 covers 12 residues. V was trimmed by 8 bases and J by 6 bases, leaving 14 bases between them. Per the germline V gene, CDR1 is MNHEY and CDR2 is SVGEGT. In DNA, the CDR3 is TGTGCCAGCGGTATTCCTGGGGGCGAGCAGTACTTC. This encodes CASGIPGGEQYF.

The chain joins TRBV7-3 to TRBJ1-2; TRBD1 is a possible D gene (6 bases). Trimming shortened V by 2 bases and J by 5 bases, and 15 bases separated the two germline ends. Per germline, CDR1 SGHTA and CDR2 FQGTGA. The CDR3 consists of 15 residues. The CDR3 protein is CASSLWGGARYGYTF. In DNA, the CDR3 is TGTGCCAGCAGCTTATGGGGGGGCGCAAGATATGGCTACACCTTC.

J is TRBJ2-7 and V is TRBV29-1, with 8 bases that match TRBD1. The CDR3 contains 12 residues. CDR1 SQVTM and CDR2 ANQGSEA come from the germline V gene. V trimming: 5 bases; J trimming: 6 bases; junction bases outside the gene matches: 6. The CDR3 DNA sequence: TGCAGCGTTCTCGGGACAGGCCCCGAGCAGTACTTC. It yields the protein CSVLGTGPEQYF.

The table lists this clonotype with a few counts. Here the CDR3 reads CSDRSGETQYF. The CDR3, as DNA: TGCAGCGATAGGAGTGGAGAGACCCAGTACTTC. This chain uses TRBV29-1 with TRBJ2-5; D is undetermined. The length of the CDR3 is 11 residues. Germline-derived CDR1 and CDR2 are SQVTM and ANQGSEA. The V end was cut by 7 bases, the J end by 4 bases, with 10 bases between.

There are many counts of this clonotype. The rearrangement joins TRBV24-1 to TRBJ1-5, with 11 nucleotides matching TRBD1. The CDR3 covers 17 residues. The germline CDR1 and CDR2 sequences are KGHDR and SFDVKD. Trimming removed 2 bases from V and 0 bases from J; junction bases left unmatched: 2. CDR3 DNA sequence: TGTGCCACCAGTGATTCGGACAGGGGGCATAGCAATCAGCCCCAGCATTTT. Its translation is CATSDSDRGHSNQPQHF.

The chain employs TRBV20-1 and TRBJ1-1; no clear D gene. Per the germline V gene, CDR1 is DFQATT and CDR2 is SNEGSKA (reference sequence). Trimming removed 4 bases at V and 8 bases at J, with 14 bases between. The CDR3 has 12 amino acids. The CDR3 loop reads CSATGPLSEAFF. The CDR3 DNA reads as TGCAGTGCTACTGGACCATTATCCGAAGCTTTCTTT.

This clonotype came up many times. The V and J genes are TRBV20-1 and TRBJ2-7, with a possible D match to TRBD1 (6 bases). Trimming cost V 6 bases and J 5 bases, with 11 bases left between them. This CDR3 has 11 residues. The germline V gene has CDR1 DFQATT and CDR2 SNEGSKA (reference sequence). As DNA, the CDR3 is TGCAGTGCGGACAGTTCCCACGAGCAGTACTTC. Translation gives CSADSSHEQYF.

A remark on this clonotype: A much larger clone lies a single base off, so this may be a read error. The rearrangement joins TRBV30 to TRBJ2-2; D call uncertain. The germline V gene encodes CDR1 GTSNPN and CDR2 SVGIG (reference sequence). Trimming stripped 1 base from V and 6 bases from J, with 3 bases between. This CDR3 is 11 amino acids long. The CDR3 sequence is CAWSAAGELFF. In DNA form, the CDR3 reads TGTGCCTGGAGTGCAGCCGGGGAGCTGTTTTTT. The whole variable domain, remainder taken from reference TRBV30 and TRBJ2-2, is SQTIHQWPATLVQPVGSPLSLECTVEGTSNPNLYWYRQAAGRGLQLLFYSVGIGQISSEVPQNLSASRPQDRQFILSSKKLLLSDSGFYLCAWSAAGELFFGEGSRLTVL.

This clonotype was observed a handful of times. The chain links TRBV18 to TRBJ1-5; D call uncertain. This CDR3 contains 14 residues. CDR1 and CDR2 from the germline V gene are KGHSH and LQKENI. V dropped 2 bases and J dropped 2 bases, with 7 bases sitting between them. CDR3 bases: TGTGCCAGCTCACCATCAAGCGGCAATCAGCCCCAGCATTTT. It translates to CASSPSSGNQPQHF.

V gene TRBV12-3 or TRBV12-4 combines with J gene TRBJ2-3, with unresolved D. The CDR3 runs to 12 residues. Trimming cost V 8 bases and J 6 bases, with 12 bases left between them. The CDR3 nucleotides are TGTGCCAGCGGCCCATTGTCGGATACGCAGTATTTT. It translates to CASGPLSDTQYF.

This clonotype showed up many times. CDR3 coding DNA: TGTGCCACCAGTGACCCGACAGGGGCCGATGGCTACACCTTC. It specifies CATSDPTGADGYTF. This chain joins TRBV24-1 and TRBJ1-2; 8 positions match TRBD1. V dropped 4 bases and J dropped 6; count of bases not matched to a gene: 6. The germline gives CDR1 KGHDR, CDR2 SFDVKD. The CDR3 is 14 amino acids.